The present T cell receptor beta chain was sequenced within a study of blood T cell repertoires in COVID-19. Looking at the study overall: From T cells, B-cell-depleted T cells, or PBMCs came the material, which was cDNA or gDNA.

Only in-frame clones appear in the TCRdb table, and some are missing; sequencing was by immunoSEQ multiplex PCR. The sample lists nearly 90,000 clones, 80% to 90% occurring once. Germline CDR1 MNHEY, CDR2 SMNVEV (reference sequence). V lost 5 bases and J lost 0, with 14 bases in between. This CDR3 is 16 amino acids long. The sequencing input was peripheral blood. The gene calls are TRBV27 and TRBJ2-1; D perhaps matches TRBD2 (6 bases). The TCR comes from a man older than 75 with acute or convalescent COVID-19. CDR3 sequence reads: CASSRASASSYNEQFF. For the CDR3, the DNA is TGTGCCAGCAGTCGCGCTAGCGCCAGCTCCTACAATGAGCAGTTCTTC.